This TCR beta chain was sequenced for a study of blood T cell repertoires in COVID-19. The overall study: Italy, Spain and the United States were the sources of the convalescent and acute COVID-19 samples. PBMCs, B-cell-depleted T cells, or T cells provided the cDNA or gDNA that made up the material.

In the authors' methods: By means of reference gene primer amplification, nucleated cell counts were estimated. Assay: immunoSEQ multiplex PCR; the TCRdb copy retains only in-frame clones and omits some. D and trimming come from the DNA, and the V and J calls and clone size come from that table. The sample yields 150,000 to 160,000 clones, roughly four fifths seen once. The germline V gene encodes CDR1 LNHDA and CDR2 SQIVND (reference sequence). V dropped 6 bases and J dropped 3; count of bases not matched to a gene: 8. This CDR3 comprises 15 residues. This clone was observed a single time. The clonotype was recovered from a woman in her sixties with acute or convalescent COVID-19. Sequencing was performed on peripheral blood. V and J are TRBV19 and TRBJ1-3, with TRBD1 identical over 7 bases. DNA for the CDR3: TGTGCCAGTAGGACCGGGACAGCTGGTGGAAACACCATATATTTT. Protein sequence: CASRTGTAGGNTIYF.